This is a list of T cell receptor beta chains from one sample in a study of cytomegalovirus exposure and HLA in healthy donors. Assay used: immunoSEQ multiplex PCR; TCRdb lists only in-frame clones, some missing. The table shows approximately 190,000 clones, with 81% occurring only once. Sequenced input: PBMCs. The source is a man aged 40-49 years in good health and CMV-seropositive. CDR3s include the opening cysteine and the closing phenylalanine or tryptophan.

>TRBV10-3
CAISGQENTEAFF
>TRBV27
CASRPGQGYYGYTF
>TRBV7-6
CASSPNRVGEQFF
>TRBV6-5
CASSYSRDGGELFF
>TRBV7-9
CASSGGTDTQYF
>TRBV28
CASRGGSNQPQHF
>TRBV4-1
CASSQARGTGSYEQYF
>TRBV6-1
CASSAPHSPGTRAGPDTQYF
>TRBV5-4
CAGASGRVRTDTQYF
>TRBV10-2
CASSERSISPLHF
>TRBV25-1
CASSDTRQGNTGELFF
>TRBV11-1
CASSPRDLIRREQYF
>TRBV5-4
CASSPGLPRGNTIYF
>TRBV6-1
CASRPPESGYTF
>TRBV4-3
CASSQTSGTGSGQPQHF
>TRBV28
CASTRQGAPEAFF
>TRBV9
CASSVAGGAGGPRDEAFF
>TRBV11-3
CASSGGAGGGEQYF
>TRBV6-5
CASSYSPRSNTEAFF
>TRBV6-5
CASTFLGAAKDTQYF
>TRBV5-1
CASSTDIYYGYTF
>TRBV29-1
CSVAQQRGQPQHF
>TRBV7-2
CASSLGGGGRTEAFF
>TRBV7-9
CASSLSARVTEAFF
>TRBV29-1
CSVDGGAREQYF
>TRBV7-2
CASSLLHEQYF
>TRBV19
CASIRSTGELFF
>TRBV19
CASSTTPGSLSISNQPQHF
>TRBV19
CASSISGAQPTYEQYF
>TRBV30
CAWSHRLAGGHSGANVLTF
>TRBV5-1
CASTNTGAGANVLTF
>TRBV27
CASTSGSNYGYTF
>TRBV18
CASSADSGNTIYF
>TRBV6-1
CASSGTGTGGLAGVIGEQYF
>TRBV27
CASSSLSLSAYEQYF
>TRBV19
CASSPGQGNSPLHF
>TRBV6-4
CASSDGQGPDTQYF
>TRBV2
CARGLAGVTDTQYF
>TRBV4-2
CASSHGSRSSYNEQFF
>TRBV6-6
CASSQALKIEPQHF